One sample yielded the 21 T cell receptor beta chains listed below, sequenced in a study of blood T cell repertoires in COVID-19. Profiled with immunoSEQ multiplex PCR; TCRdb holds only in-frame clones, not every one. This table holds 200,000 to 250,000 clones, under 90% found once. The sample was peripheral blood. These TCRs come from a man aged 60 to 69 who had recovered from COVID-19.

The CDR3 bases are TGTGCCAGTAGTATAAGGGGAAATGGCTACACCTTC. Protein: CASSIRGNGYTF. J is TRBJ1-2 and V is TRBV19, with D possibly TRBD1 on 5 matching bases. The CDR3 sequence is 12 residues long. Trimming took 2 bases from V and 6 from J, leaving 7 bases between them. Germline values: CDR1 LNHDA, CDR2 SQIVND (reference sequence).

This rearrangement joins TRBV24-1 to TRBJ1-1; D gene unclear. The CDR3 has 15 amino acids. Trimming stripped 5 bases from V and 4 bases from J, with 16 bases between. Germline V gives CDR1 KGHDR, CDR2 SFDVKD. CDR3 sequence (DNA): TGTGCCACCAGTGGCACCAAGGGAGAGGGCACTGAAGCTTTCTTT. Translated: CATSGTKGEGTEAFF.

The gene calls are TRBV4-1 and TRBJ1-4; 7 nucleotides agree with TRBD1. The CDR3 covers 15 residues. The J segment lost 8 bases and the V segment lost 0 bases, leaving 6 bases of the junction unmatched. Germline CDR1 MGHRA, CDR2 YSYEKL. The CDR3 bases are TGCGCCAGCAGCCAAGACGCGACAGGGAGGGAAAAACTGTTTTTT. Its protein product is CASSQDATGREKLFF.

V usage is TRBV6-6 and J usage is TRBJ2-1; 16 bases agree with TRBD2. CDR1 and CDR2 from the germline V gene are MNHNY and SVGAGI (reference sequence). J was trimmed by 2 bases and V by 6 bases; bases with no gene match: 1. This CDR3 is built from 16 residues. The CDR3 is CASSGTSGGAYNEQFF. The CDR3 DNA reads TGTGCCAGCAGCGGGACTAGCGGGGGGGCCTACAATGAGCAGTTCTTC.

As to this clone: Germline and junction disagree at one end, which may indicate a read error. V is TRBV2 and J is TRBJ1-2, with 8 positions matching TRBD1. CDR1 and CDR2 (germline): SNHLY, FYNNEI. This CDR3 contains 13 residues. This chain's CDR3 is CTRTGFGNYGYTF. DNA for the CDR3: TGTACCAGGACAGGGTTTGGGAACTATGGCTACACCTTC.

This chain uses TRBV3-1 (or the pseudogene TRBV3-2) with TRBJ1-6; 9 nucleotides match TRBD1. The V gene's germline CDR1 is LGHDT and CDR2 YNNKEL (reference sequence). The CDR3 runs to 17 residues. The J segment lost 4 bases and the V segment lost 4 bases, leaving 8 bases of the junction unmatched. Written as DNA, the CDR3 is TGTGCCAGCAGCCGCCCGCCGGGACAGGGTTATAATTCACCCCTCCACTTT. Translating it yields CASSRPPGQGYNSPLHF.

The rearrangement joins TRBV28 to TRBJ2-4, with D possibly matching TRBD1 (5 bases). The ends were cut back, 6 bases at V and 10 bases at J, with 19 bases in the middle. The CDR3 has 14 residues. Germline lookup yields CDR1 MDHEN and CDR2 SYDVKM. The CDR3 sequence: CASSPPGTGRIQYF. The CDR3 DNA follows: TGTGCCAGCAGCCCACCCGGCACAGGAAGAATTCAGTACTTC.

The CDR3: CASSLKGTEAYEQYF. The DNA for the CDR3 is TGTGCCAGTAGCCTCAAGGGGACTGAGGCCTACGAGCAGTACTTC. The rearrangement uses TRBV19 and TRBJ2-7, with D possibly TRBD2 on 6 matching bases. Looked up from germline, CDR1 is LNHDA and CDR2 is SQIVND (reference sequence). The CDR3 consists of 15 residues. V lost 6 bases and J 2 bases, leaving 17 bases between the germline ends.

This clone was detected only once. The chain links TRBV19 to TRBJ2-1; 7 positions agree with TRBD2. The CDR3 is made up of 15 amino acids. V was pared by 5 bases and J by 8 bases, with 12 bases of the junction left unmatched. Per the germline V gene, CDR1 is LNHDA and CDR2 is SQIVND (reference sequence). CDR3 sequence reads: CASSRMGGSGHEQFF. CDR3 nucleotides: TGTGCCAGTAGTCGGATGGGCGGGAGCGGGCATGAGCAGTTCTTC.

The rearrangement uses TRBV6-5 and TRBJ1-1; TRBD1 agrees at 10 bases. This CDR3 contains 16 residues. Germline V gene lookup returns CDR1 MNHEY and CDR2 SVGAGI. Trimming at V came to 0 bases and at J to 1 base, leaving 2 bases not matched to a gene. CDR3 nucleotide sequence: TGTGCCAGCAGTTACTCGACAGGGGGCACGAACACTGAAGCTTTCTTT. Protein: CASSYSTGGTNTEAFF.

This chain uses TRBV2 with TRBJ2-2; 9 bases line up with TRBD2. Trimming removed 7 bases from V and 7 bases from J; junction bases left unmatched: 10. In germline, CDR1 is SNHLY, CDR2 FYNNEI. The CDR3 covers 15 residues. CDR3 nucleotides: TGTGCCAGCACTAGGAGGCTAGCGGGAAACGGGGAGCTGTTTTTT. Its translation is CASTRRLAGNGELFF.

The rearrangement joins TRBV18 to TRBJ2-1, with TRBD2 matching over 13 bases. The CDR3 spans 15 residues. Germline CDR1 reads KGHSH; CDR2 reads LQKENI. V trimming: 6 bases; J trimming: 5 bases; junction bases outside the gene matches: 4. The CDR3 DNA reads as TGTGCCAGCTCGTCGGGACTAGCGGGACACAATGAGCAGTTCTTC. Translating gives CASSSGLAGHNEQFF.

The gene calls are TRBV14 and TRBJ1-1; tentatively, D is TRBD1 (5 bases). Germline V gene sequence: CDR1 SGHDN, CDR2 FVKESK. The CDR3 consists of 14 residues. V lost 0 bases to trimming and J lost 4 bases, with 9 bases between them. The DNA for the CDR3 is TGTGCCAGCAGCCAAGATTCAGGGATCACTGAAGCTTTCTTT. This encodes CASSQDSGITEAFF.

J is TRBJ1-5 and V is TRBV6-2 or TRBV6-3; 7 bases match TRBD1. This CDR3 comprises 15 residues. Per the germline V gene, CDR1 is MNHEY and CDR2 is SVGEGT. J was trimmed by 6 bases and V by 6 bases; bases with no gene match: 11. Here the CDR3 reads CASRPTGAAAQPQHF. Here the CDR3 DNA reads TGTGCCAGCAGGCCTACAGGGGCCGCGGCTCAGCCCCAGCATTTT.

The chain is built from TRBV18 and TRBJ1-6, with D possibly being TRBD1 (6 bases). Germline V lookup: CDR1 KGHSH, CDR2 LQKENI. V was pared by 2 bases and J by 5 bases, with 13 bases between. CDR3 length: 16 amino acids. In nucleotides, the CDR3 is TGTGCCAGCTCACCAGAGAGGGGGACGGATAATTCACCCCTCCACTTT. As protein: CASSPERGTDNSPLHF.

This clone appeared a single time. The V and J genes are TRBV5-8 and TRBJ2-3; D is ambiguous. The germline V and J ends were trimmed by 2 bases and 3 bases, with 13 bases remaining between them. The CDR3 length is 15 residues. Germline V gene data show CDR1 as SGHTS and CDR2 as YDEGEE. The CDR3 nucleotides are TGTGCCAGCAGCTTAGTCAGGTTTGGAACAGATACGCAGTATTTT. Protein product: CASSLVRFGTDTQYF.

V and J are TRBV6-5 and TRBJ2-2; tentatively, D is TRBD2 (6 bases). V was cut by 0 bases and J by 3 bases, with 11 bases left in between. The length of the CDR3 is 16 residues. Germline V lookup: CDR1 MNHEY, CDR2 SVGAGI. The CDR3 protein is CASSYSGGLDTGELFF. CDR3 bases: TGTGCCAGCAGTTACTCGGGGGGTCTGGACACCGGGGAGCTGTTTTTT.

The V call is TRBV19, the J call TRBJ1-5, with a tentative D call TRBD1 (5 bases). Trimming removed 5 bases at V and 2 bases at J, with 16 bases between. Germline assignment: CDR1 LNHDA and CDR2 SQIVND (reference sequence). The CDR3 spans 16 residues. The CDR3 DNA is TGTGCCAGTAGTGGGTTGGAGGGGATTCGCAATCAGCCCCAGCATTTT. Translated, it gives CASSGLEGIRNQPQHF. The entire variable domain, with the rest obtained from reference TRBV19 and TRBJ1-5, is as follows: DGGITQSPKYLFRKEGQNVTLSCEQNLNHDAMYWYRQDPGQGLRLIYYSQIVNDFQKGDIAEGYSVSREKKESFPLTVTSAQKNPTAFYLCASSGLEGIRNQPQHFGDGTRLSIL.

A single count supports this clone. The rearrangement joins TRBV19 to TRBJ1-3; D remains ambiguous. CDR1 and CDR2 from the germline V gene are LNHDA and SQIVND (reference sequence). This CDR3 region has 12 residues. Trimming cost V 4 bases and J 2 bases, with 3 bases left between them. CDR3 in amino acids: CASSTPGNTIYF. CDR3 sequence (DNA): TGTGCCAGTAGTACTCCTGGAAACACCATATATTTT.

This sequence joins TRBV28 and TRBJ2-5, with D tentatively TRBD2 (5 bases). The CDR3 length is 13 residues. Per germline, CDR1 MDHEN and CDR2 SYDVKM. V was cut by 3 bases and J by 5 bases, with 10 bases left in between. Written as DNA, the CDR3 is TGTGCCAGCAGTTTGTTACCGGGGGAGACCCAGTACTTC. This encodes CASSLLPGETQYF.

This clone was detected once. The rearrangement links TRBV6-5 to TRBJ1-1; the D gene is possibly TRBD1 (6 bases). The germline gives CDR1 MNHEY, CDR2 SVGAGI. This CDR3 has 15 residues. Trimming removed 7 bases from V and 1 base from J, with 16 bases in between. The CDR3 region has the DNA TGTGCCAGCATGACAGGTTCTCTCGGGAACACTGAAGCTTTCTTT. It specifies CASMTGSLGNTEAFF.